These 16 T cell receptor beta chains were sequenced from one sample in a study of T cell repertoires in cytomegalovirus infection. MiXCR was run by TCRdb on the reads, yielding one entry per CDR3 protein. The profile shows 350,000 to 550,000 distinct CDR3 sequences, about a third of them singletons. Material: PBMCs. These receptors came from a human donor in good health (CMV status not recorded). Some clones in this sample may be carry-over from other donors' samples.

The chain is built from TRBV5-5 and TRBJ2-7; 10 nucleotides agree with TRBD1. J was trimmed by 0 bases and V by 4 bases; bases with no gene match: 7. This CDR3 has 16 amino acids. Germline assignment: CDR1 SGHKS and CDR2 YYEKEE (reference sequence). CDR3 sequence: CASSPTTGGNSYEQYF. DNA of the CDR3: TGTGCCAGCAGCCCAACGACAGGGGGCAACTCCTACGAGCAGTACTTC.

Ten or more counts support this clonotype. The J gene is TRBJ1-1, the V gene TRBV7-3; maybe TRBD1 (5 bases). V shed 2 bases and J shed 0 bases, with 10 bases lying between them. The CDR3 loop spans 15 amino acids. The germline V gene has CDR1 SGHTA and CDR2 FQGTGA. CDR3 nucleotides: TGTGCCAGCAGCTTATGGGGCAGCATGAACACTGAAGCTTTCTTT. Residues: CASSLWGSMNTEAFF.

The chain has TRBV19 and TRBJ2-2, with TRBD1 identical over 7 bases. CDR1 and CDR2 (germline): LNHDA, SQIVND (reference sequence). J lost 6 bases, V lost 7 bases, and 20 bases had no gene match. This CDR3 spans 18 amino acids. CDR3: CASNHIVDRVRPAGELFF. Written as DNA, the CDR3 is TGTGCCAGTAACCACATCGTAGACAGGGTACGTCCGGCCGGGGAGCTGTTTTTT.

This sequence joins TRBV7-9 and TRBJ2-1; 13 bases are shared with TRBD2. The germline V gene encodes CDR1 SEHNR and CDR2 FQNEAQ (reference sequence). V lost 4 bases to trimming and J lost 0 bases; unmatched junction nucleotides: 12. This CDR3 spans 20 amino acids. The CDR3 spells CASSSYGLAGVSSSYNEQFF. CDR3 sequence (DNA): TGTGCCAGCAGCTCGTATGGACTAGCGGGGGTCTCAAGCTCCTACAATGAGCAGTTCTTC. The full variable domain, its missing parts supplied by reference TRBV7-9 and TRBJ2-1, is DTGVSQNPRHKITKRGQNVTFRCDPISEHNRLYWYRQTLGQGPEFLTYFQNEAQLEKSRLLSDRFSAERPKGSFSTLEIQRTEQGDSAMYLCASSSYGLAGVSSSYNEQFFGPGTRLTVL.

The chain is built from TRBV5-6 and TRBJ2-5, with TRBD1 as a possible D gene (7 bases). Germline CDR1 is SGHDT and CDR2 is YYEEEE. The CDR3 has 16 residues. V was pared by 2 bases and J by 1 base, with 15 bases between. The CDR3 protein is CASSFRTGGSQETQYF. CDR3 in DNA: TGTGCCAGCAGCTTCAGGACAGGAGGGTCCCAAGAGACCCAGTACTTC.

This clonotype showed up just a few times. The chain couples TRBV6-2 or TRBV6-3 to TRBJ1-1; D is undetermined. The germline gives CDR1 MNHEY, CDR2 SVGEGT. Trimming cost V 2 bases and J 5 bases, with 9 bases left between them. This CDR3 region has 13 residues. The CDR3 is CASSYPPPTEAFF. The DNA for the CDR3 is TGTGCCAGCAGTTACCCCCCGCCGACTGAAGCTTTCTTT.

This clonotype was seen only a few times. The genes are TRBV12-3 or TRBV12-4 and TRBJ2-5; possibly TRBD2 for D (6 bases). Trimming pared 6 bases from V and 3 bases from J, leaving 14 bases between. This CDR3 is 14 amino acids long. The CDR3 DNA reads TGTGCCAGCAGGGGGGGATGGGTCGAAGAGACCCAGTACTTC. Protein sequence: CASRGGWVEETQYF.

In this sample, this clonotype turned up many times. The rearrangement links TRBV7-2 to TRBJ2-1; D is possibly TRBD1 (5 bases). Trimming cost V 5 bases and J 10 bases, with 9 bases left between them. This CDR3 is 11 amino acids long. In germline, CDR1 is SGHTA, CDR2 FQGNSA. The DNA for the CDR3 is TGTGCCAGCAGCCCACAGGTAGAGCAGTTCTTC. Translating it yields CASSPQVEQFF.

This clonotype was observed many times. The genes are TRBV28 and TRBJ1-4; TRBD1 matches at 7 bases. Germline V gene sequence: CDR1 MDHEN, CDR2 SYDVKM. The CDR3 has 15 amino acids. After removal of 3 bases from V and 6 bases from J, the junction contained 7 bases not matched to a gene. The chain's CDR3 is CASSLPTGNDEKLFF. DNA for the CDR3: TGTGCCAGCAGTTTGCCGACAGGGAACGATGAAAAACTGTTTTTT.

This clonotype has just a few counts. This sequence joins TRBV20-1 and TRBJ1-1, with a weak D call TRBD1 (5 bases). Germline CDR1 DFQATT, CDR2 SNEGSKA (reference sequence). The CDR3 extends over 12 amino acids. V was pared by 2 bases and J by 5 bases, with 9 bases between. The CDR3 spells CSARTGETEAFF. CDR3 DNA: TGCAGTGCTAGAACAGGTGAAACTGAAGCTTTCTTT.

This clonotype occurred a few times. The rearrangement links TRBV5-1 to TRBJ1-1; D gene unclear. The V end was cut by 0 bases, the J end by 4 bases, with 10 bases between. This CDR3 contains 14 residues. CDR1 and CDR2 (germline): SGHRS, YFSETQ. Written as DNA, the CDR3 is TGCGCCAGCAGCTTGGTAGCGGACCTCACTGAAGCTTTCTTT. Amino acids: CASSLVADLTEAFF.

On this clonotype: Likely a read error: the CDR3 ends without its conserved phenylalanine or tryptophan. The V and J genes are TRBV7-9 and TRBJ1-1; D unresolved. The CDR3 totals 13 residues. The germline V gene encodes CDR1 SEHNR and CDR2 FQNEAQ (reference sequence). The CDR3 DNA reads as TGTGCCAGCAGTTCGGACCAGAACACGGAAGCTTTCTTA. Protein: CASSSDQNTEAFL.

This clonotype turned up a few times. CDR3 loop: CASSLGWPPPGNTIYF. In DNA form, the CDR3 reads TGTGCCAGCAGCTTAGGGTGGCCCCCACCTGGAAACACCATATATTTT. This chain uses TRBV11-2 with TRBJ1-3; no reliable D call. Trimming stripped 1 base from V and 2 bases from J, with 12 bases between. The CDR3 loop spans 16 amino acids. CDR1 and CDR2 (germline): SGHAT, FQNNGV.

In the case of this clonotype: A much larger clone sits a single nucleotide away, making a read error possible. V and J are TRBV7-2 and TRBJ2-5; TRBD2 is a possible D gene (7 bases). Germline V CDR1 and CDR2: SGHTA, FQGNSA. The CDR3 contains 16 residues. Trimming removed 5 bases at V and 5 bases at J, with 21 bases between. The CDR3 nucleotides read TGTGCCAGCAGCCCCATGACTAGCAGGGGAAGGGAGACCCAGTACTTC. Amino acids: CASSPMTSRGRETQYF.

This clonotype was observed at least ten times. The CDR3 region is CASSQGQGMNTEAFF. The CDR3 region has the DNA TGTGCCAGCAGTCAGGGACAGGGAATGAACACTGAAGCTTTCTTT. The chain carries TRBV12-3 or TRBV12-4 and TRBJ1-1, with 9 bases aligning to TRBD1. The CDR3 length is 15 residues. The V gene end was trimmed by 5 bases and the J gene end by 0 bases; junction bases not matched to a gene: 4.

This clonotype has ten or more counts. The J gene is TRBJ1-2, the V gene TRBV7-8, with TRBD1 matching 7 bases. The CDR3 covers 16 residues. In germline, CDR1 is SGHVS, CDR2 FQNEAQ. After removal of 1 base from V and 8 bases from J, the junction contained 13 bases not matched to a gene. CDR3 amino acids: CASSLDPLTGVGGYTF. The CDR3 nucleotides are TGTGCCAGCAGCTTAGACCCTCTAACAGGGGTTGGAGGCTACACCTTC.